This T cell receptor beta chain was sequenced for a study of blood T cell repertoires in COVID-19. About the research overall: Collection of acute and convalescent COVID-19 samples took place in the United States, Italy and Spain. Sample material is recorded as cDNA or gDNA derived from T cells, B-cell-depleted T cells, or PBMCs.

Some clones are missing from TCRdb's copy, which holds only in-frame ones; the method was immunoSEQ multiplex PCR. The data contain 300,000 to 500,000 clones, over 75% of them singletons. This CDR3 has 15 residues. Germline CDR1 reads ENHRY; CDR2 reads SYGVKD. The J segment lost 1 base and the V segment lost 3 bases, leaving 3 bases of the junction unmatched. Participants, about 18 to 100 years old, spanned more than 20 US areas. Self-reported history from a screening survey and questionnaire set each donor's cohort. V usage is TRBV10-3 and J usage is TRBJ2-5; 9 bases map to TRBD1. The sample consisted of PBMCs or T cells enriched from blood (not recorded which). The TCR comes from a middle-aged woman with acute COVID-19. Written as DNA, the CDR3 is TGTGCCATCAGTGAATGGGACAGGGCCCAAGAGACCCAGTACTTC. It specifies CAISEWDRAQETQYF.